Presented here are 13 T cell receptor beta chains from one specimen sequenced in a study of shared clonotypes between healthy human individuals. Repertoires were generated with immunoSEQ multiplex PCR, while TCRdb's copy carries only in-frame clones and drops some. The table lists about 560,000 clones, about 80% of them singletons, with approximately 12% in the top ten. Sequencing input: PBMCs. The receptors here all came from a middle-aged woman in good health. Some clones in this sample may be carry-over from other donors' samples.

This chain uses TRBV7-3 with TRBJ1-1, with D perhaps matching TRBD1 (5 bases). Germline-derived CDR1 and CDR2 are SGHTA and FQGTGA. The V gene lost 3 bases and the J gene lost 4 bases, with 12 bases spanning the gap. CDR3 length equals 14 residues. The DNA for the CDR3 is TGTGCCAGCAGCTTCGGGGGTAGGGGCACTGAAGCTTTCTTT. Its protein is CASSFGGRGTEAFF. The whole variable domain, filled in from reference TRBV7-3 and TRBJ1-1, reads GAGVSQTPSNKVTEKGKYVELRCDPISGHTALYWYRQSLGQGPEFLIYFQGTGAADDSGLPNDRFFAVRPEGSVSTLKIQRTERGDSAVYLCASSFGGRGTEAFFGQGTRLTVV.

This clone was seen only a few times. V and J are TRBV7-2 and TRBJ2-1, with 8 bases that match TRBD2. Germline V gene data show CDR1 as SGHTA and CDR2 as FQGNSA. The CDR3 extends over 15 amino acids. The V gene end was trimmed by 3 bases and the J gene end by 5 bases; junction bases not matched to a gene: 6. The CDR3 spells CASSFRTSGHNEQFF. The CDR3 DNA reads as TGTGCCAGCAGCTTCAGAACTAGCGGACACAATGAGCAGTTCTTC.

V is TRBV2 and J is TRBJ2-7; TRBD1 agrees at 12 bases. The CDR3 sequence is 13 residues long. V gave up 8 bases and J gave up 7 bases; unmatched junction bases: 6. Germline V gives CDR1 SNHLY, CDR2 FYNNEI. In DNA form, the CDR3 reads TGTGCCAGCGGGGGACAGGGGGCGCCTGAGCAGTACTTC. This encodes CASGGQGAPEQYF.

The chain links TRBV6-1 to TRBJ1-1; no clear D gene. CDR3 length equals 14 residues. Germline V gives CDR1 MNHNS, CDR2 SASEGT. V shed 1 base and J shed 5 bases, with 11 bases lying between them. This CDR3 reads CASSEVDGSTEAFF. The CDR3 coding sequence is TGTGCCAGCAGTGAAGTTGACGGGAGTACTGAAGCTTTCTTT.

The chain carries TRBV6-5 and TRBJ1-2, with D perhaps TRBD1 (5 bases). The V and J ends lost 5 bases and 4 bases respectively, with 11 bases between them. Germline CDR1 MNHEY, CDR2 SVGAGI. The CDR3 spans 13 residues. CDR3 protein: CASSPGRPYGYTF. CDR3 nucleotides: TGTGCCAGCAGTCCGGGACGTCCCTATGGCTACACCTTC.

To note about this clone: Different DNA sequences within this sample yield the same CDR3. V gene TRBV9 combines with J gene TRBJ2-7; 7 bases align to TRBD2. Germline lookup yields CDR1 SGDLS and CDR2 YYNGEE. V lost 0 bases and J lost 2; bases outside the gene matches: 11. The CDR3 is 17 amino acids. CDR3 DNA: TGTGCCAGCAGCGTAGTGAGCGGGGAAGCGAACCCCTACGAGCAGTACTTC. Encoded protein: CASSVVSGEANPYEQYF.

This rearrangement joins TRBV5-6 to TRBJ2-2; no reliable D call. Deletions cut 5 bases from V and 2 bases from J, with 10 bases between. The CDR3 contains 14 residues. CDR1 and CDR2 from the germline V gene are SGHDT and YYEEEE. The CDR3 DNA reads as TGTGCCAGCAGGCTAGGGTTCAACACCGGGGAGCTGTTTTTT. This gives the protein CASRLGFNTGELFF.

This clone came up a few times. The rearrangement uses TRBV7-2 and TRBJ2-7, with 9 bases fitting TRBD2. This CDR3 region has 16 residues. V dropped 0 bases and J dropped 4; count of bases not matched to a gene: 7. Germline V gene lookup returns CDR1 SGHTA and CDR2 FQGNSA. The CDR3 DNA sequence: TGTGCCAGCAGCTTAGCGAGTTCAACTAGCGGGTACGAGCAGTACTTC. The encoded protein is CASSLASSTSGYEQYF.

The CDR3 here is CASRPRGTHYEQYF. CDR3 sequence (DNA): TGTGCCAGCAGGCCCCGCGGGACACACTACGAGCAGTACTTC. The V and J genes are TRBV2 and TRBJ2-7, with D possibly called TRBD1 or TRBD2 (6 bases each). The CDR3 loop spans 14 amino acids. V lost 6 bases, J lost 3 bases, and 15 bases lay in between. Germline V CDR1 and CDR2: SNHLY, FYNNEI.

This chain links TRBV7-2 with TRBJ1-5; possibly TRBD1 for D (5 bases). Trimming cost V 1 base and J 6 bases, with 13 bases left between them. Germline V CDR1 and CDR2: SGHTA, FQGNSA. The CDR3 runs 15 residues. As DNA, the CDR3 is TGTGCCAGCAGCTTAGGGGGGTCCTGGTTTCAGCCCCAGCATTTT. It codes for CASSLGGSWFQPQHF. Full variable domain (outside the CDR3, taken from reference TRBV7-2 and TRBJ1-5): GAGVSQSPSNKVTEKGKDVELRCDPISGHTALYWYRQSLGQGLEFLIYFQGNSAPDKSGLPSDRFSAERTGGSVSTLTIQRTQQEDSAVYLCASSLGGSWFQPQHFGDGTRLSIL.

V is TRBV6-1 and J is TRBJ1-5; D not resolved. V dropped 7 bases and J dropped 9 bases, with 13 bases sitting between them. CDR1 is MNHNS and CDR2 is SASEGT in the germline V gene. The CDR3 length is 12 residues. The CDR3 loop reads CASNGEVPPQHF. As DNA, the CDR3 is TGTGCCAGCAATGGTGAGGTTCCGCCCCAGCATTTT.

V and J are TRBV4-1 and TRBJ2-7, with TRBD2 identical over 8 bases. CDR1 is MGHRA, CDR2 YSYEKL, per germline. The CDR3 covers 15 residues. The V gene end was trimmed by 1 base and the J gene end by 6 bases; junction bases not matched to a gene: 8. The CDR3 protein is CASSQGPAGDGEQYF. The CDR3 bases are TGCGCCAGCAGCCAAGGGCCAGCGGGAGACGGCGAGCAGTACTTC.

J is TRBJ2-1 and V is TRBV4-1; D might be TRBD1 or TRBD2, each matching 6 bases. This CDR3 region has 18 residues. Germline V lookup: CDR1 MGHRA, CDR2 YSYEKL. Trimming stripped 3 bases from V and 0 bases from J, with 18 bases between. The CDR3 bases are TGCGCCAGCAGCCAGAGGCCACTCGGGGGCCTCTCCTACAATGAGCAGTTCTTC. It encodes CASSQRPLGGLSYNEQFF.